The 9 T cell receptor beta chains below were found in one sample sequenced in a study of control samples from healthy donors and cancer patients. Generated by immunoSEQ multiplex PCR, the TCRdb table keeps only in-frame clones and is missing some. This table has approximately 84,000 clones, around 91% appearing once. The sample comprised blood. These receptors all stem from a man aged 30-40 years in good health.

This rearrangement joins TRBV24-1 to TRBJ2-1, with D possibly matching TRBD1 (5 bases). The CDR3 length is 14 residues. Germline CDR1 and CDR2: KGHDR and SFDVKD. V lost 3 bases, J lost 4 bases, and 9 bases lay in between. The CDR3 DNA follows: TGTGCCACCAGTGATGGGCAGGGTTACAATGAGCAGTTCTTC. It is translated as CATSDGQGYNEQFF.

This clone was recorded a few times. The CDR3 DNA sequence: TGCAGCGTTCAGGGGGCTACGGCCTACGAGCAGTACTTC. Its protein is CSVQGATAYEQYF. The chain couples TRBV29-1 to TRBJ2-7, with TRBD1 matching over 8 bases. V trimming: 5 bases; J trimming: 2 bases; junction bases outside the gene matches: 5. The V gene's germline CDR1 is SQVTM and CDR2 ANQGSEA. This CDR3 has 13 residues.

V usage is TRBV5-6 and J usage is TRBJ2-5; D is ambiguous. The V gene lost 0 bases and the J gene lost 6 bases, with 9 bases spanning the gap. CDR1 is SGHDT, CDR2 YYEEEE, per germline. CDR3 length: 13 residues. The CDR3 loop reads CASSLGAGKTQYF. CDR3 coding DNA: TGTGCCAGCAGCTTGGGAGCTGGAAAGACCCAGTACTTC.

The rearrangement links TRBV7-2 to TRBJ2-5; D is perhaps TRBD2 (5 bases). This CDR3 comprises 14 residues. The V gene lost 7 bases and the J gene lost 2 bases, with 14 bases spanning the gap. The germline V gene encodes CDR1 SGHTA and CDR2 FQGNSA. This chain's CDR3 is CASKARAVQETQYF. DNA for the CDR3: TGTGCCAGCAAAGCGAGGGCAGTACAAGAGACCCAGTACTTC.

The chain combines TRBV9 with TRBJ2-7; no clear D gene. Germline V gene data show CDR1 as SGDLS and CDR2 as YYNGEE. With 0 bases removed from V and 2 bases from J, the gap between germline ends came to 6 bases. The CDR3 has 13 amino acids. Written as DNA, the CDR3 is TGTGCCAGCAGCGTAGGACTTACCTACGAGCAGTACTTC. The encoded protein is CASSVGLTYEQYF.

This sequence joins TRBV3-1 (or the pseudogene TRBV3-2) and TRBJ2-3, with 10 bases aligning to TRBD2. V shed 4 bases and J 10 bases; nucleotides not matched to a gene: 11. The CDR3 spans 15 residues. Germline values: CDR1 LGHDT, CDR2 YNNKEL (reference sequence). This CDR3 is CASSPPSGRGSAQYF. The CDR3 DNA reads TGTGCCAGCAGCCCTCCTAGCGGGAGAGGATCAGCGCAGTATTTT.

CDR3 loop: CAWRWTGRETQYF. The CDR3 region has the DNA TGTGCCTGGAGATGGACAGGCAGAGAGACCCAGTACTTC. This chain links TRBV30 with TRBJ2-5; 7 bases align to TRBD1. V was pared by 3 bases and J by 4 bases, with 5 bases of the junction left unmatched. The V gene's germline CDR1 is GTSNPN and CDR2 SVGIG (reference sequence). The CDR3 spans 13 residues.

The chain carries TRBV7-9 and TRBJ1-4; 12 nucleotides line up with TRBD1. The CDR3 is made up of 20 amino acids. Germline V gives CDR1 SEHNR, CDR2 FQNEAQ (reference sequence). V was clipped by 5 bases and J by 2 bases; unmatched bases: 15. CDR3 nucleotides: TGTGCCAGCAGCACTAGGCGGGAACCGGGACAGGGGGCTACTAATGAAAAACTGTTTTTT. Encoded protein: CASSTRREPGQGATNEKLFF.

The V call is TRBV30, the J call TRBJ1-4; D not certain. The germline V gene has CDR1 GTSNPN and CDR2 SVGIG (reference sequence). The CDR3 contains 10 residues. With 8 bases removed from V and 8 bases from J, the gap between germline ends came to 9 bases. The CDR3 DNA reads TGTGCCCACGGGAGGGAAAAACTGTTTTTT. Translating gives CAHGREKLFF.